Sequencing of this TCR beta chain was carried out in a study of regulatory T cells in long-lasting Graves disease. This clonotype was detected a few times. Antigen unknown. Time point specified: newly diagnosed GD, antithyroid drugs for less than 3 months. The authors made the TCR library using RNA they extracted from PBMCs. iRepertoire HTBI primers and Arm-PCR of CDR3 regions built TCR beta libraries. TCRdb used MiXCR to reprocess the multiplex PCR reads, holding one entry per CDR3 protein. The data show about 620,000 distinct CDR3 sequences, with 15% to 20% seen just once and around 19% held by the top ten. The germline V gene encodes CDR1 MDHEN and CDR2 SYDVKM. V was shortened by 8 bases and J by 5 bases, with 19 bases between the two germline ends. CDR3 length equals 16 residues. The study's findings and limits: In persistent patients, shared public clonotypes (under 3,000) outnumbered those in new patients (about 970).

These same records also appear under a second study, on T cells in Graves' hyperthyroidism and ophthalmopathy. As that report states: Hyperthyroidism in the patients, aged 18 to 65, was newly diagnosed and under 2 months in duration. The primer set for the first-round RT-PCR of the TCR CDR3 was HTBI. Most expanded thyroid clonotypes above 0.001 also appeared in blood.

This specimen was peripheral blood mononuclear cells (PBMCs), taken at new diagnosis, from a patient treated with antithyroid drugs. This clonotype originated in a young woman with Graves disease. V usage is TRBV28 and J usage is TRBJ1-6, with D possibly TRBD1 on 5 matching bases. The CDR3 is CASLGSLQANNSPLHF. For the CDR3, the DNA is TGTGCCAGCCTGGGGTCTCTACAGGCGAATAATTCACCCCTCCACTTT. The variable domain in full, completed from reference TRBV28 and TRBJ1-6, reads DVKVTQSSRYLVKRTGEKVFLECVQDMDHENMFWYRQDPGLGLRLIYFSYDVKMKEKGDIPEGYSVSREKKERFSLILESASTNQTSMYLCASLGSLQANNSPLHFGNGTRLTVT.